This record looks at one T cell receptor (beta chain) sequence and its context. The data are from a study of blood T cell repertoires in COVID-19. In the study overall: Sources were T cells, B-cell-depleted T cells, or PBMCs; the material itself was cDNA or gDNA.

The assay was immunoSEQ multiplex PCR, and TCRdb's table has in-frame clones only and misses some. The table includes approximately 200,000 clones, about 90% detected once. The sequence derives from a man in his late teens or twenties with active or convalescent COVID-19. The specimen was peripheral blood.

CDR3: CASSDRVSNQPQHF. The CDR3 DNA sequence: TGCGCCAGCAGTGATCGGGTTAGCAATCAGCCCCAGCATTTT. V is TRBV10-2 and J is TRBJ1-5; D is unclear. Trimming cost V 3 bases and J 0 bases, with 6 bases left between them. The CDR3 has 14 residues. The germline CDR1 and CDR2 sequences are WSHSY and SAAADI.